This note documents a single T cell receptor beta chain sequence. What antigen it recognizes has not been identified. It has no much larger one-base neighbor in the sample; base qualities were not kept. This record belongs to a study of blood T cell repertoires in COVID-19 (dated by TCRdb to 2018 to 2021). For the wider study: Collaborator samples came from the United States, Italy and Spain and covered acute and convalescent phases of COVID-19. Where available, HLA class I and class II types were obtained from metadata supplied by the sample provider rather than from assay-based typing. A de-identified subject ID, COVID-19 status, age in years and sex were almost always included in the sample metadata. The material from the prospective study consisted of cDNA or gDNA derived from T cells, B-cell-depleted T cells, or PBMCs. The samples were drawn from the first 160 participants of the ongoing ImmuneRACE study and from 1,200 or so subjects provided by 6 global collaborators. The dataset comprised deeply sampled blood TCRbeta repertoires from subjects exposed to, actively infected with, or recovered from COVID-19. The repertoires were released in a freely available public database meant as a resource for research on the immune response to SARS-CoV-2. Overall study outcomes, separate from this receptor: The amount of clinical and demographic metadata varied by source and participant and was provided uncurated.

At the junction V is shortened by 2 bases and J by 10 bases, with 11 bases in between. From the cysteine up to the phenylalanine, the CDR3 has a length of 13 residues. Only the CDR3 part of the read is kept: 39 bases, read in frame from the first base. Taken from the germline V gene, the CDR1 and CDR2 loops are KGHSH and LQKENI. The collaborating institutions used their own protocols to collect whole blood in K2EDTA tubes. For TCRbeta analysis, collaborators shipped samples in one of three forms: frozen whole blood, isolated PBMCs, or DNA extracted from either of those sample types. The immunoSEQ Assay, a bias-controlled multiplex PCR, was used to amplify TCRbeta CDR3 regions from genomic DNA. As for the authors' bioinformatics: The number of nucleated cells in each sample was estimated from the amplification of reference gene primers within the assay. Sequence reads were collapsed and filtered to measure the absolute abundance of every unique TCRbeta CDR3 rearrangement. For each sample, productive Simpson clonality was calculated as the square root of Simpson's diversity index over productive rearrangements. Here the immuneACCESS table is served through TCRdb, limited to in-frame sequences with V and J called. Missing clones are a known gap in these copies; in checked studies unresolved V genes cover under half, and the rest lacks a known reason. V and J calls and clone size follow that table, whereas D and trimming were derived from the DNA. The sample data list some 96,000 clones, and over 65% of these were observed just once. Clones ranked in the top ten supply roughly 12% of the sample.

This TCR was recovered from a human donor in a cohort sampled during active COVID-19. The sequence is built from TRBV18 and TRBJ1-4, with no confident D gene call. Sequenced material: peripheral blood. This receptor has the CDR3 CASSPIREGKLFF. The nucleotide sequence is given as TGTGCCAGCTCACCAATTCGAGAGGGAAAACTGTTTTTT.